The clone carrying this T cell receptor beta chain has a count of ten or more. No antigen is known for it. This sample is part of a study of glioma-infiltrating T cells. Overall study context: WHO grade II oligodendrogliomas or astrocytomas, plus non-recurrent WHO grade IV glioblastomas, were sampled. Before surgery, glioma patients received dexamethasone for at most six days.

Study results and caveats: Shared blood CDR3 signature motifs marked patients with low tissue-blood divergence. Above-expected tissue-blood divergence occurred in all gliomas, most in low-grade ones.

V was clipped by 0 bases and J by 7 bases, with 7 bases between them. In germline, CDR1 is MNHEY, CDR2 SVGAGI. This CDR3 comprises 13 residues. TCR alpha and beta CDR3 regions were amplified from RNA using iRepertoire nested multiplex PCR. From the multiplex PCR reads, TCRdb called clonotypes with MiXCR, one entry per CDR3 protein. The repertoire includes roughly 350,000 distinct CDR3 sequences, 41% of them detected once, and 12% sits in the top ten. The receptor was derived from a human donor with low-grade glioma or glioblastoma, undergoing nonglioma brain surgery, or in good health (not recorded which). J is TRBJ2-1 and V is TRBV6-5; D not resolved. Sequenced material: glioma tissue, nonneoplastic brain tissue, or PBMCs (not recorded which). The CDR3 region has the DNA TGTGCCAGCAGTTACTCGGACGGGAATGAGCAGTTCTTC. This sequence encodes CASSYSDGNEQFF.